Listed here is a single T cell receptor beta chain. This entry belongs to a study of shared T cell receptors in the human thymus. TCRdb's table, derived via immunoSEQ multiplex PCR, lists solely in-frame clones and lacks some. The sample includes some 700,000 clones, 70% to 90% seen only once; the top ten take 0.0095% to 0.013%. CDR3 length: 15 amino acids. V lost 1 base, J lost 7 bases, and 4 bases stayed unmatched. Germline V gene lookup returns CDR1 SEHNR and CDR2 FQNEAQ (reference sequence). The sample was also linked to a second study, of human thymus T cells.

Sequenced material: thymocytes. The genes are TRBV7-9 and TRBJ1-6, with 7 bases that match TRBD1. The clonotype comes from a girl under two years old with a congenital heart defect. CDR3: CASSLGDRLNSPLHF. In nucleotides, the CDR3 is TGTGCCAGCAGCTTAGGGGACAGACTAAATTCACCCCTCCACTTT.